Reported below is one T cell receptor beta chain. The antigen this receptor binds is unknown. No base-level quality is on record; no much larger clone is a single base apart. Each collaborating institution followed its own protocols to collect whole blood in K2EDTA tubes. For TCRbeta analysis, collaborators shipped samples as frozen whole blood, isolated PBMCs, or DNA extracted from either of those sample types. The immunoSEQ Assay, a bias-controlled multiplex PCR, was used to amplify TCRbeta CDR3 regions from genomic DNA. For the original study's pipeline: The number of nucleated cells in each sample was estimated by amplification of reference gene primers within the assay. To quantify the absolute abundance of each unique TCRbeta CDR3 rearrangement, sequence reads were collapsed and filtered. For each sample, productive Simpson clonality was calculated as the square root of Simpson's diversity index across productive rearrangements. The immuneACCESS repertoire file appears here via TCRdb, limited to in-frame rearrangements. These files lack a portion of the clones; in checked studies, under half of the deficit traces to unresolved V genes, and the cause of the others is not known. The V and J calls and clone size come from that table; D and trimming were worked out from the DNA. Present in this sample are roughly 200,000 clones, around 86% of which were seen just once. The biggest ten clones account for approximately 6.1% of the sample.

The source of the sample is a study of blood T cell repertoires in COVID-19 (dated by TCRdb to between 2020 and 2021). The study in broad terms: Samples covering the acute and convalescent phases of COVID-19 were provided by collaborators in the United States, Italy and Spain. Where HLA class I and class II types were available, the types were taken from metadata supplied by the sample provider, not from assay-based typing. The prospective study material was composed of cDNA or gDNA derived from T cells, B-cell-depleted T cells, or PBMCs. A freely available public database, intended as a resource for researchers studying the immune response to SARS-CoV-2, is where the repertoires were released. A de-identified subject ID, COVID-19 status, age in years and sex were almost always included in the sample metadata. The dataset comprised deeply sampled blood TCRbeta repertoires from subjects exposed to, actively infected with, or recovered from COVID-19. Samples came from the ongoing ImmuneRACE study (first 160 participants) plus 1,254 subjects from 6 global collaborators.

After removal of 0 bases from V and 6 bases from J, the junction retains 6 bases not matched to a gene. The germline V gene encodes CDR1 LGHNA and CDR2 YSLEER. There are 16 amino acids in the CDR3, from cysteine to phenylalanine inclusive. CDR3 DNA is the only sequence kept; it has 48 bases, read in frame from the first base. Overall study results and their limits: Clinical and demographic metadata were provided uncurated, with the amount varying by source and participant.

Sequenced: peripheral blood. The V and J segments used are TRBV4-3 and TRBJ2-2, with TRBD2 matching 8 junction bases. The origin of this receptor is an elderly man with acute or convalescent COVID-19. The nucleotide sequence reads as follows: TGCGCCAGCAGCCAAGATTGGGCGGGAGGAGCCGGGGAGCTGTTTTTT. Translation gives CASSQDWAGGAGELFF.